The rows below give T cell receptor beta chains drawn from one sample of a study of blood T cell repertoires in COVID-19. The assay was immunoSEQ multiplex PCR, and TCRdb's table has in-frame clones only and misses some. There are hundreds of thousands of clones in the sample; 70% to 90% occur only once, and around 4.2% lies in the top ten. Source material: peripheral blood. The receptors were gathered from a woman between 50 and 59 years old with active or convalescent COVID-19. Both conserved end residues are part of each CDR3. A D gene is named only where the DNA matches it firmly. Some rows have no size entry. The others give once, few or many, or a class for an expanded clone.

j_gene	d_gene	abundance	v_gene	CDR3aa	CDR3nt
TRBJ2-1	TRBD2	few	TRBV6-5	CASRRSSGGGNEQFF	TGTGCCAGCAGGCGATCTAGCGGGGGGGGCAATGAGCAGTTCTTC
TRBJ2-7	TRBD2	-	TRBV4-1	CASSPPGREFPYEQYF	TGCGCCAGCAGCCCCCCGGGGCGGGAGTTCCCCTACGAGCAGTACTTC
TRBJ2-7	-	-	TRBV5-5	CASSLAQGSSYEQYF	TGTGCCAGCAGCTTGGCGCAGGGCAGCTCCTACGAGCAGTACTTC
TRBJ1-2	-	-	TRBV6-5	CASSPLSKGDYGYTF	TGTGCCAGCAGCCCGTTAAGTAAGGGGGACTATGGCTACACCTTC
TRBJ2-3	-	-	TRBV3-1/TRBV3-2	CASRSRGASTDTQYF	TGTGCCAGCAGAAGCAGGGGGGCTAGCACAGATACGCAGTATTTT
TRBJ1-4	-	few	TRBV10-3	CAISESGQRNEKLFF	TGTGCCATCAGTGAGTCCGGACAGAGGAATGAAAAACTGTTTTTT
TRBJ2-5	TRBD2	-	TRBV15	CATSSGTSGRTETQYF	TGTGCCACCAGCAGTGGAACTAGCGGGAGGACGGAGACCCAGTACTTC
TRBJ2-1	-	-	TRBV5-1	CASSPSVGLNEQFF	TGCGCCAGCAGCCCCTCCGTGGGCCTCAATGAGCAGTTCTTC
TRBJ2-1	TRBD1	-	TRBV6-5	CASRGQGTYNEQFF	TGTGCCAGCAGGGGACAGGGAACCTACAATGAGCAGTTCTTC
TRBJ2-1	-	once	TRBV7-3	CASSFPSAYNEQFF	TGTGCCAGCAGCTTCCCTAGCGCCTACAATGAGCAGTTCTTC
TRBJ1-3	-	-	TRBV19	CASTRGGSRGNTIYF	TGTGCCAGTACCCGGGGGGGGTCGAGGGGAAACACCATATATTTT
TRBJ1-1	TRBD1	-	TRBV5-1	CASSFRGLVNTEAFF	TGCGCCAGCAGCTTCAGGGGGCTTGTGAACACTGAAGCTTTCTTT
TRBJ2-5	-	-	TRBV6-1	CASSEDHTETQYF	TGTGCCAGCAGTGAAGACCACACAGAGACCCAGTACTTC